This T cell receptor beta chain was identified during a study of CD8+CD57+ T cells in acquired aplastic anemia. This clonotype turned up a few times. Genomic DNA acted as the template from which TCR beta VDJ combination and CDR3 sequence profiling were carried out. In TCRdb, the reads were re-called with MiXCR into one record per CDR3 protein. The repertoire holds about 210,000 distinct CDR3 sequences, with 61% as singletons. The sample comprised sorted CD4+, CD8+, or CD8+CD57+ T cells (not recorded which) from PBMCs. The TCR comes from a human donor in good health.

The CDR3 loop is CASSTGTLQYF. CDR3 coding DNA: TGTGCCAGTAGTACCGGGACACTTCAGTACTTC. This sequence joins TRBV19 and TRBJ2-7, with D possibly TRBD1 on 6 matching bases. V lost 4 bases and J 10 bases, leaving 11 bases between the germline ends. CDR3 length: 11 amino acids. Germline V gives CDR1 LNHDA, CDR2 SQIVND (reference sequence).